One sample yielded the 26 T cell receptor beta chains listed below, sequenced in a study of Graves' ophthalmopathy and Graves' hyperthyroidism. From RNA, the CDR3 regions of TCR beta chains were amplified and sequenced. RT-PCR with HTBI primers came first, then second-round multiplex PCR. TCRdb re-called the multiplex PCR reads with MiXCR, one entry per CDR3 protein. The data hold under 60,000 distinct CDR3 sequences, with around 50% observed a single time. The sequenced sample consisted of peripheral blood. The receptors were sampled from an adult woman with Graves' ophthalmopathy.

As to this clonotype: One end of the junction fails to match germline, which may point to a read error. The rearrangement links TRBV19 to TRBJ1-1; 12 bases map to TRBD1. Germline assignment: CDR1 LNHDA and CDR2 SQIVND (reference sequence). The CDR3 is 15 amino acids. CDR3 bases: TGTGCCAGCAAGGGACAGGGGGCGGTCAGCACTGGAGCTTTCTTT. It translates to CASKGQGAVSTGAFF.

CDR3 loop: CASSLPSGRAVEQYF. The CDR3, as DNA: TGTGCCAGCAGCTTGCCTAGCGGGAGGGCCGTCGAGCAGTACTTC. The chain uses TRBV7-2 and TRBJ2-7, with 12 positions matching TRBD2. This CDR3 comprises 15 residues. Germline V gives CDR1 SGHTA, CDR2 FQGNSA. Trimming cost V 3 bases and J 6 bases; bases outside gene matches: 6.

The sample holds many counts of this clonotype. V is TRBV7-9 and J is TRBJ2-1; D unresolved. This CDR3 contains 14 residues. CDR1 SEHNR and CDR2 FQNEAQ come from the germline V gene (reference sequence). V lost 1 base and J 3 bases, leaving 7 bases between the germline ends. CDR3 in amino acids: CASSLGARYNEQFF. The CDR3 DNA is TGTGCCAGCAGCTTAGGCGCGCGCTACAATGAGCAGTTCTTC.

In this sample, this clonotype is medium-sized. CDR3 DNA sequence: TGTGCCACCAGCAGAGACAGGGGTCCAGGGTACGAGCAGTACTTC. As protein: CATSRDRGPGYEQYF. The rearrangement links TRBV15 to TRBJ2-7, with D possibly matching TRBD1 (6 bases). The CDR3 is 15 residues long. The germline V gene encodes CDR1 LNHNV and CDR2 YYDKDF (reference sequence). Trimming took off 0 bases at V and 4 bases at J, with 13 bases between the two ends.

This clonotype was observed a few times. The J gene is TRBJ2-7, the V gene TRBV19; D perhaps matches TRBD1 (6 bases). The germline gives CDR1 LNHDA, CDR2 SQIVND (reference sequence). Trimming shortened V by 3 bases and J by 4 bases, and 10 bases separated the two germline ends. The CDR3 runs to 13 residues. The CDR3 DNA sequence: TGTGCCAGTAGTATGCAACAGGGTTACGAGCAGTACTTC. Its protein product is CASSMQQGYEQYF.

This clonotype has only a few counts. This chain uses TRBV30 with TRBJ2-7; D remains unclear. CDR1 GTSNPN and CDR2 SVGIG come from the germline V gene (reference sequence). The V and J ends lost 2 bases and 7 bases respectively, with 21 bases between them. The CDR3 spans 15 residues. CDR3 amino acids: CAWSPRPAPPAEQYF. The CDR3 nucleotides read TGTGCCTGGAGTCCACGGCCCGCTCCTCCCGCGGAGCAGTACTTC. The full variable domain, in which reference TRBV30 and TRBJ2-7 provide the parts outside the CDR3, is SQTIHQWPATLVQPVGSPLSLECTVEGTSNPNLYWYRQAAGRGLQLLFYSVGIGQISSEVPQNLSASRPQDRQFILSSKKLLLSDSGFYLCAWSPRPAPPAEQYFGPGTRLTVT.

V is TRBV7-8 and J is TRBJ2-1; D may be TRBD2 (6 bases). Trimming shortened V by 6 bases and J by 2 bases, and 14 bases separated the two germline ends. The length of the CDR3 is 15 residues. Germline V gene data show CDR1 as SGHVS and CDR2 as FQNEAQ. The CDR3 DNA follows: TGTGCCAGCAGTCCTGGGACTTCCACCTACAATGAGCAGTTCTTC. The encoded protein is CASSPGTSTYNEQFF. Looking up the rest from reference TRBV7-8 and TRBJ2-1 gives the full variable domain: GAGVSQSPRYKVAKRGQDVALRCDPISGHVSLFWYQQALGQGPEFLTYFQNEAQLDKSGLPSDRFFAERPEGSVSTLKIQRTQQEDSAVYLCASSPGTSTYNEQFFGPGTRLTVL.

CDR3: CASSSTGTGWETQYF. CDR3 coding DNA: TGTGCCAGCAGCTCTACGGGGACAGGGTGGGAGACCCAGTACTTC. The chain is built from TRBV7-9 and TRBJ2-5; 9 bases are a match to TRBD1. Germline trimming cut 4 bases from V and 5 bases from J; bases unmatched to any gene: 8. Germline CDR1 reads SEHNR; CDR2 reads FQNEAQ (reference sequence). The CDR3 runs to 15 residues. Together with reference TRBV7-9 and TRBJ2-5, the CDR3 gives the full variable domain: DTGVSQNPRHKITKRGQNVTFRCDPISEHNRLYWYRQTLGQGPEFLTYFQNEAQLEKSRLLSDRFSAERPKGSFSTLEIQRTEQGDSAMYLCASSSTGTGWETQYFGPGTRLLVL.

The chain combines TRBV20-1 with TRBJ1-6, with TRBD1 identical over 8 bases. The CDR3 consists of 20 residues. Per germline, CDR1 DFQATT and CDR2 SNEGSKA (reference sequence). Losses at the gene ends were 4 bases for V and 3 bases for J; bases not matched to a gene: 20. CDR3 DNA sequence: TGCAGTGCTAACCGGGGAGGAACAGGGCGACAGGGGTACTATAATTCACCCCTCCACTTT. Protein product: CSANRGGTGRQGYYNSPLHF.

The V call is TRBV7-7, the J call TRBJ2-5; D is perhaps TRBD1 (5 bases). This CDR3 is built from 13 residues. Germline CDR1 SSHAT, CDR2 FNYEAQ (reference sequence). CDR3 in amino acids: CARSPQGRKTQYF. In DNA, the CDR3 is TGTGCTAGATCTCCCCAGGGTAGGAAGACCCAGTACTTC.

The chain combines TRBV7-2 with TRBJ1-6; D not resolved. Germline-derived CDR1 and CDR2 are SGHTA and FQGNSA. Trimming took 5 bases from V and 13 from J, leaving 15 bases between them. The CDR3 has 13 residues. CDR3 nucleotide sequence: TGTGCCAGCAGCCCGGTAGCGGTGTCGCCCCTCCACTTT. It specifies CASSPVAVSPLHF.

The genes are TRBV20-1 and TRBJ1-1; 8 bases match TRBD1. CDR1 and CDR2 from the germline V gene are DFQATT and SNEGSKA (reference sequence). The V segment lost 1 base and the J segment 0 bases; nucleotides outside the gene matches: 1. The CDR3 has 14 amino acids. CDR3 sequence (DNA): TGCAGTGCTAGAGGACAGGGGATGAACACTGAAGCTTTCTTT. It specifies CSARGQGMNTEAFF.

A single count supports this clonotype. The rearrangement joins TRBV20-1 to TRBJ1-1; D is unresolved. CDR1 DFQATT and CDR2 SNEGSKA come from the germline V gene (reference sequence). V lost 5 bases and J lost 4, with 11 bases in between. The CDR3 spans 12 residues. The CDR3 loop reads CSAPGVGTEAFF. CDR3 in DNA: TGCAGTGCTCCCGGCGTGGGCACTGAAGCTTTCTTT.

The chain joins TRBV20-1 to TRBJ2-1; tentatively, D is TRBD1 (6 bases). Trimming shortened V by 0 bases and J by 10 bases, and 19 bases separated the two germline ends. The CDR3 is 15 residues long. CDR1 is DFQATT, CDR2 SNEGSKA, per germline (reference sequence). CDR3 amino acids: CSARDRQTQGKEQFF. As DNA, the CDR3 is TGCAGTGCTAGAGATCGCCAAACGCAGGGGAAAGAGCAGTTCTTC.

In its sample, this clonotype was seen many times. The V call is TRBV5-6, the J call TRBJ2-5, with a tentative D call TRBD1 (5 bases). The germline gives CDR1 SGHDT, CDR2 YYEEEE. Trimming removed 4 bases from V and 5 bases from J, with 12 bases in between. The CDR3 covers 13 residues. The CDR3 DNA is TGTGCCAGCAGCCTGGTCAGGGCGGAGACCCAGTACTTC. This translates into CASSLVRAETQYF.

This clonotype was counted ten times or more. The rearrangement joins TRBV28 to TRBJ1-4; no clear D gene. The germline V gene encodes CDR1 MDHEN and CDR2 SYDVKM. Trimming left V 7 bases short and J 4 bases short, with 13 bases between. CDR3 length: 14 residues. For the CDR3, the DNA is TGTGCCAGCAACAGACATGGGAATAATGAAAAACTGTTTTTT. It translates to CASNRHGNNEKLFF.

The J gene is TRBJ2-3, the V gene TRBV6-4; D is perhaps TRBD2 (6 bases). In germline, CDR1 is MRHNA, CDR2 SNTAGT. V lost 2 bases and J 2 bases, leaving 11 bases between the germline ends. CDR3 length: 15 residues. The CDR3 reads CASSDPGLNTDTQYF. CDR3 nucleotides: TGTGCCAGCAGTGACCCGGGACTTAACACAGATACGCAGTATTTT.

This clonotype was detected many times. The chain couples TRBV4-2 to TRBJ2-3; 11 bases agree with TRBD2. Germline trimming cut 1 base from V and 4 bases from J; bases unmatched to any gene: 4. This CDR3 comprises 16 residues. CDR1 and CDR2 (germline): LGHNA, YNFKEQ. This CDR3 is CASSQVAGGDADTQYF. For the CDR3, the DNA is TGTGCCAGCAGCCAAGTAGCGGGAGGGGACGCAGATACGCAGTATTTT.

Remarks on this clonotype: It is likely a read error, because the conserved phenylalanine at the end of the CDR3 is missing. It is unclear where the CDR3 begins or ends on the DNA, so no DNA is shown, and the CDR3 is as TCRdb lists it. The CDR3 here is CASSISAGAT. V is TRBV19 and J is TRBJ2-6; the DNA was not used to check the table's D call, TRBD2. The CDR3 is 10 amino acids long, termini counted. CDR1 is LNHDA and CDR2 is SQIVND in the germline V gene (reference sequence).

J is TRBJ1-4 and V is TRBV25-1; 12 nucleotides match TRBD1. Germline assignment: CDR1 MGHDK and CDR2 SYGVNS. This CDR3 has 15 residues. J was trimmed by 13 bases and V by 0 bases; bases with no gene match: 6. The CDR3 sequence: CASSEYRGQGATLFF. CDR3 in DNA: TGTGCCAGCAGTGAATATCGGGGACAGGGGGCTACACTGTTTTTT.

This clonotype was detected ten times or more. CDR3 sequence: CASSVATGGLQHF. In nucleotides, the CDR3 is TGTGCCAGCAGCGTAGCAACAGGGGGCCTCCAGCATTTT. The rearrangement joins TRBV9 to TRBJ1-5, with 9 bases fitting TRBD1. V was pared by 0 bases and J by 12 bases, with 4 bases of the junction left unmatched. The length of the CDR3 is 13 residues. Germline CDR1 and CDR2: SGDLS and YYNGEE.

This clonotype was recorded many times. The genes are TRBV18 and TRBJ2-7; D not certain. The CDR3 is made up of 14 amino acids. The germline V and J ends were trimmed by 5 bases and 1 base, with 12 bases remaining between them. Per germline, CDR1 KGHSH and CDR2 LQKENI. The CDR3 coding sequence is TGTGCCAGCTCAGTGCAGGCGTCGTCCTACGAGCAGTACTTC. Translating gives CASSVQASSYEQYF. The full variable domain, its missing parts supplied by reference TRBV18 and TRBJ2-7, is NAGVMQNPRHLVRRRGQEARLRCSPMKGHSHVYWYRQLPEEGLKFMVYLQKENIIDESGMPKERFSAEFPKEGPSILRIQQVVRGDSAAYFCASSVQASSYEQYFGPGTRLTVT.

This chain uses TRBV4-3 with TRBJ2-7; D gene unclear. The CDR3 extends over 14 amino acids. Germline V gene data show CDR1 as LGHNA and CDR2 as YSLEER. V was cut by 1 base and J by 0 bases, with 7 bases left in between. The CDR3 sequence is CASSQGLDSYEQYF. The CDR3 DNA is TGCGCCAGCAGCCAAGGGTTGGACTCCTACGAGCAGTACTTC.

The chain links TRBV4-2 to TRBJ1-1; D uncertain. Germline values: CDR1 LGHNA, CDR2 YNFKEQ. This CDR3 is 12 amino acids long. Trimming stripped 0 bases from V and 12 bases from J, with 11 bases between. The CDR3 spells CASSQDILVSFF. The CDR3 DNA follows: TGTGCCAGCAGCCAAGACATCTTAGTATCTTTCTTT.

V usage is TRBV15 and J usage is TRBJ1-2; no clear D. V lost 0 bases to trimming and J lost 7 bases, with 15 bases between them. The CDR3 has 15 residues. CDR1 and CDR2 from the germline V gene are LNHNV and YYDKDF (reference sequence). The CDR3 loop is CATSRDRATRTGYTF. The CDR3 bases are TGTGCCACCAGCAGAGATCGCGCTACCCGGACTGGCTACACCTTC.

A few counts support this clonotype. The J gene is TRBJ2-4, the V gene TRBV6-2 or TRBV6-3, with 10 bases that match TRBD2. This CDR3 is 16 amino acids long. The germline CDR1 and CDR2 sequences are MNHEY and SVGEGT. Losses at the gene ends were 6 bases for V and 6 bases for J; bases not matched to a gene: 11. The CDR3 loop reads CASSLAAGGRRNIQYF. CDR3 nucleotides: TGTGCCAGCAGCTTGGCAGCGGGAGGGAGGAGAAACATTCAGTACTTC.